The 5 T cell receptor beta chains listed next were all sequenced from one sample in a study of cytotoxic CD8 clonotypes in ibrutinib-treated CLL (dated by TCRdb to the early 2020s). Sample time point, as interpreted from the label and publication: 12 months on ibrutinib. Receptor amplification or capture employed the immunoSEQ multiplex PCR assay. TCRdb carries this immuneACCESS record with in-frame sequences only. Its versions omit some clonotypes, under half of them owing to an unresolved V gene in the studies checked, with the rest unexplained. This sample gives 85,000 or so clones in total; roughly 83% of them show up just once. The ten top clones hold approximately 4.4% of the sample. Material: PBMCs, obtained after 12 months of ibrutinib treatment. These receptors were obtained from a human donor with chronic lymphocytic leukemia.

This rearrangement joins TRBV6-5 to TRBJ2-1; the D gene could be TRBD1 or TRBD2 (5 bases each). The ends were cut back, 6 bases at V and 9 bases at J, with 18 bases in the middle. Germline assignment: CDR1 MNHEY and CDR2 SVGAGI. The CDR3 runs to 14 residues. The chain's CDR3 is CASSPRDPLGEQFF. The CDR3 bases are TGTGCCAGCAGCCCCCGGGACCCCCTGGGTGAGCAGTTCTTC.

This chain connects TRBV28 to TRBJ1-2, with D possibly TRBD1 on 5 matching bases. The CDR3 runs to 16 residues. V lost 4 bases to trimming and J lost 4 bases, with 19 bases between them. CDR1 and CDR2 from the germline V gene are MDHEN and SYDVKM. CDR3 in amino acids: CASSSLQGGLGYGYTF. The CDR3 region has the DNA TGTGCCAGCAGTTCCCTCCAGGGCGGCCTAGGCTATGGCTACACCTTC.

The CDR3 spells CAWARGLRSNQPQHF. CDR3 DNA: TGTGCCTGGGCTAGGGGGCTGAGGAGCAATCAGCCCCAGCATTTT. The chain uses TRBV30 and TRBJ1-5; 7 nucleotides align to TRBD1. V dropped 5 bases and J dropped 1; count of bases not matched to a gene: 8. Per the germline V gene, CDR1 is GTSNPN and CDR2 is SVGIG (reference sequence). This CDR3 has 15 amino acids.

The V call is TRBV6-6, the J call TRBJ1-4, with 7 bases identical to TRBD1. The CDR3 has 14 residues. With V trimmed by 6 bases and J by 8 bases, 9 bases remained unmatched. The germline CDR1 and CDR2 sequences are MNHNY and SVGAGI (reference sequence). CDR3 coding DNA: TGTGCCAGCAGGATAACAGGGGCCACCGAAAAACTGTTTTTT. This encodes CASRITGATEKLFF.

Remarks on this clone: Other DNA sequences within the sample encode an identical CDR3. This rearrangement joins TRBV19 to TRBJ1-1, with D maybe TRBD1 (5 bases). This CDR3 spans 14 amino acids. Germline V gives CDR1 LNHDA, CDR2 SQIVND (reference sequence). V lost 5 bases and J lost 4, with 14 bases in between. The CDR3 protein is CASSPQGGGTEAFF. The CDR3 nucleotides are TGTGCCAGTAGTCCGCAGGGTGGGGGCACTGAAGCTTTCTTT.